This T cell receptor (beta chain) originates from a study of blood T cell repertoires in COVID-19. The overall study: The United States, Italy and Spain provided the acute and convalescent COVID-19 samples. In each case, the material was cDNA or gDNA derived from T cells, B-cell-depleted T cells, or PBMCs.

Germline V gives CDR1 GTSNPN, CDR2 SVGIG (reference sequence). V lost 7 bases to trimming and J lost 6 bases; unmatched junction nucleotides: 20. This CDR3 spans 16 amino acids. Original analysis: The assay estimated nucleated cells by amplifying reference gene primers. The data were produced by immunoSEQ multiplex PCR, yet TCRdb's version contains in-frame clones alone and is incomplete. The DNA gave D and trimming, while V, J and clone size come from that table. The top ten hold around 6.2% of the sample, which has 85,000 to 110,000 clones, more than 75% seen once. The rearrangement links TRBV30 to TRBJ2-7; TRBD1 matches 8 bases. The clonotype was recovered from a human donor in a cohort sampled during active COVID-19. The material sequenced was peripheral blood. The DNA for the CDR3 is TGTGCCTCCCAAACAGGACGGACAGGGACAAGGTTCGAGCAGTACTTC. It translates to CASQTGRTGTRFEQYF.